Detailed here is one T cell receptor beta chain. It has no known antigen specificity. Nothing much larger sits one base from this clone, and base qualities are not available. This specimen belongs to a study of blood T cell repertoires in COVID-19 (dated by TCRdb to the early 2020s). Study-wide context: The collaborator samples originated in the United States, Italy and Spain and spanned the acute and convalescent phases of COVID-19. The material from the prospective study consisted of cDNA or gDNA derived from T cells, B-cell-depleted T cells, or PBMCs. Subjects who had been exposed to COVID-19, were actively infected with it, or had recovered from it provided the deeply sampled blood TCRbeta repertoires that made up the dataset. The repertoires were made available in a free public database intended to serve as a resource for research on the immune response to SARS-CoV-2. The samples were drawn from the first 160 participants of the ongoing ImmuneRACE study and from 950 to 1,500 subjects provided by 6 global collaborators. Nearly every sample came with metadata listing a de-identified subject ID, COVID-19 status, age in years and sex. Where HLA class I and class II types were available, the types were taken from metadata supplied by the sample provider, not from assay-based typing. General study outcomes and caveats: The quantity of clinical and demographic metadata differed by source and by participant and was supplied without curation.

TCRbeta CDR3 regions were amplified from genomic DNA by means of the immunoSEQ Assay, a bias-controlled multiplex PCR. The original methods were these. The number of nucleated cells in each sample was estimated from the amplification of reference gene primers within the assay. To quantify the absolute abundance of each unique TCRbeta CDR3 rearrangement, sequence reads were collapsed and filtered. For each sample, productive Simpson clonality was calculated as the square root of Simpson's diversity index across productive rearrangements. This is the immuneACCESS table as TCRdb keeps it, with only in-frame sequences that have V and J called. A part of the clones is gone; compared with another copy, unresolved V genes explain less than half, and the rest is unexplained. The V and J calls and the clone size are those of that table, but D and trimming were determined from the DNA. The sample profile shows 150,000 to 200,000 clones; approximately 83% of them were found once. Of the sample, roughly 8.6% is held by the ten largest clones.

The CDR3, from cysteine to phenylalanine, totals 14 residues. The CDR3 DNA has 42 bases and is translated from base 1. V is shortened by 2 bases, J by 0 bases, and the region joining them spans 8 bases. Reading the germline V gene gives CDR1 KGHSH and CDR2 LQKENI. Collaborating institutions collected whole blood in K2EDTA tubes following their own protocols. Collaborator samples were shipped for TCRbeta analysis as frozen whole blood, isolated PBMCs, or DNA extracted from either sample type. The V and J genes are TRBV18 and TRBJ2-7, with the identity of the D gene unclear. Input material: peripheral blood. The origin of this receptor is a man in his 60s with acute or convalescent COVID-19. The nucleotides read TGTGCCAGCTCACCAGGGCTGAGCTCCTACGAGCAGTACTTC. Translated, this is CASSPGLSSYEQYF.